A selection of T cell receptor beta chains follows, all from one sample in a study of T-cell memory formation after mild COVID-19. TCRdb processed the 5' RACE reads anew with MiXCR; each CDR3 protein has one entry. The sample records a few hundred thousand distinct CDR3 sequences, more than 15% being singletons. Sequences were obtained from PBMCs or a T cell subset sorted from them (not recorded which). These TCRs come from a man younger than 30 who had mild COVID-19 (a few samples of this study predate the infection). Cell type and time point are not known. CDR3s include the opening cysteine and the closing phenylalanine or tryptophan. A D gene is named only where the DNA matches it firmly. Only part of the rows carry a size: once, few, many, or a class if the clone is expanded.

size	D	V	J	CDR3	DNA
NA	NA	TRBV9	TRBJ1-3	CASSPAGAGNTIYF	TGTGCCAGCAGCCCGGCGGGGGCTGGAAACACCATATATTTT
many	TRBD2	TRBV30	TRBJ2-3	CACKTSGTDTQYF	TGTGCCTGCAAGACTAGCGGGACAGATACGCAGTATTTT
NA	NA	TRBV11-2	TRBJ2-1	CASSLVTEGSYYNEQFF	TGTGCCAGCAGCTTAGTTACTGAAGGGAGCTACTACAATGAGCAGTTCTTC
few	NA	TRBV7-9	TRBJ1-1	CASSFGGAWTEAFF	TGTGCCAGCAGCTTTGGGGGGGCCTGGACTGAAGCTTTCTTT
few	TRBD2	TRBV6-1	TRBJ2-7	CASSEGPSGIYEQYF	TGTGCCAGCAGTGAAGGGCCTAGCGGGATCTACGAGCAGTACTTC
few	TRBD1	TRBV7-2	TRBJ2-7	CASSLVVTGTGANEQYF	TGTGCCAGCAGCTTAGTAGTCACCGGGACAGGGGCCAACGAGCAGTACTTC
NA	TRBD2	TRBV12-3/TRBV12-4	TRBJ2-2	CASGLPSGSANTGELFF	TGTGCCAGCGGATTGCCGAGCGGGAGCGCGAACACCGGGGAGCTGTTTTTT
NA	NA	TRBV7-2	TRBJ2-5	CASSLAGGEYKTQYF	TGTGCCAGCAGCTTAGCAGGGGGGGAATATAAGACCCAGTACTTC
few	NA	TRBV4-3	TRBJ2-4	CASSQDLMAKNIQYF	TGCGCCAGCAGCCAAGATTTAATGGCCAAAAACATTCAGTACTTC
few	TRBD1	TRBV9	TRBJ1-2	CASSPAGQNYGYTF	TGTGCCAGCAGCCCAGCGGGACAGAACTATGGCTACACCTTC
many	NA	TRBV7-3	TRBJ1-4	CASSPGGEKLFF	TGTGCCAGCAGCCCGGGAGGTGAAAAACTGTTTTTT
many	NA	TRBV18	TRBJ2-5	CASSPGAGRETQYF	TGTGCCAGCTCACCGGGGGCAGGGAGAGAGACCCAGTACTTC
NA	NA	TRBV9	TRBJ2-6	CASSVEGAGANVLTF	TGTGCCAGCAGCGTAGAAGGTGCTGGGGCCAACGTCCTGACTTTC
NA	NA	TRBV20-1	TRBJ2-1	CSARAPSGQYNEQFF	TGCAGTGCTAGGGCGCCCAGCGGACAATACAATGAGCAGTTCTTC
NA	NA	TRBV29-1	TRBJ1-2	CSVGASASFGYTF	TGCAGCGTTGGGGCTTCAGCCTCATTCGGCTACACCTTC
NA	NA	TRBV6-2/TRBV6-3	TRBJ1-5	CASSYSRSGAGQPQHF	TGTGCCAGCAGTTACTCGAGGTCAGGGGCTGGTCAGCCCCAGCATTTT
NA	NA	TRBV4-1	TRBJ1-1	CASSQLGTLMGNTEAFF	TGCGCCAGCAGCCAACTCGGGACACTCATGGGGAACACTGAAGCTTTCTTT
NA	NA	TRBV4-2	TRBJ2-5	CASSQASSLETQYF	TGTGCCAGCAGCCAAGCGAGTAGCCTGGAGACCCAGTACTTC
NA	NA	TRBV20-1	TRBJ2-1	CSGGRFGEQFF	TGCAGTGGGGGCAGGTTTGGTGAGCAGTTCTTC
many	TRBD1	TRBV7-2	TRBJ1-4	CASSSRTGNEKLFF	TGTGCCAGCAGCTCAAGGACAGGGAATGAAAAACTGTTTTTT
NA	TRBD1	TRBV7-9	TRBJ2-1	CASSLVKGQGAVEQFF	TGTGCCAGCAGCTTAGTAAAGGGACAGGGGGCTGTCGAGCAGTTCTTC
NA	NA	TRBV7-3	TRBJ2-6	CASSSPDPGSGANVLTF	TGTGCCAGCAGCTCCCCTGACCCCGGAAGTGGGGCCAACGTCCTGACTTTC
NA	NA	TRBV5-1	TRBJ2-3	CASSLSAYPTDTQYF	TGCGCCAGCAGCTTGTCAGCCTATCCCACAGATACGCAGTATTTT
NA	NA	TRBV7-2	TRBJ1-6	CASSENKDPLLLHF	TGTGCCAGCAGCGAGAACAAGGACCCCCTCCTCCTCCACTTT
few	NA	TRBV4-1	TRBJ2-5	CASSQESGTQYF	TGCGCCAGCAGCCAAGAAAGCGGGACCCAGTACTTC